The sequence of this T cell receptor (beta chain) was determined in a study of CD8 T cells in ankylosing spondylitis. MiXCR, run by TCRdb on the 5' RACE reads, gives a single entry per CDR3 protein. In the table there are tens of thousands of distinct CDR3 sequences, about 7.2% of which are singletons. This clonotype occurred many times. Its antigen is still unknown. Germline-derived CDR1 and CDR2 are SGHTA and FQGNSA. The CDR3 length is 15 residues. The V end lost 3 bases, the J end lost 8 bases, and 19 bases lay between the germline ends. The study, taken as a whole, reports: Within matched ankylosing spondylitis synovial fluid, disease-linked clones were reportedly significantly enriched.

This chain links TRBV7-2 with TRBJ1-2; D not certain. Sequencing was carried out using blood, either unsorted or a sorted T cell fraction (not recorded which). The clonotype comes from a male donor with ankylosing spondylitis or in good health (not recorded which). CDR3 DNA: TGTGCCAGCAGCTTGACCCCCCCCGGACCTGCGGGCTACACCTTC. Its translation is CASSLTPPGPAGYTF.